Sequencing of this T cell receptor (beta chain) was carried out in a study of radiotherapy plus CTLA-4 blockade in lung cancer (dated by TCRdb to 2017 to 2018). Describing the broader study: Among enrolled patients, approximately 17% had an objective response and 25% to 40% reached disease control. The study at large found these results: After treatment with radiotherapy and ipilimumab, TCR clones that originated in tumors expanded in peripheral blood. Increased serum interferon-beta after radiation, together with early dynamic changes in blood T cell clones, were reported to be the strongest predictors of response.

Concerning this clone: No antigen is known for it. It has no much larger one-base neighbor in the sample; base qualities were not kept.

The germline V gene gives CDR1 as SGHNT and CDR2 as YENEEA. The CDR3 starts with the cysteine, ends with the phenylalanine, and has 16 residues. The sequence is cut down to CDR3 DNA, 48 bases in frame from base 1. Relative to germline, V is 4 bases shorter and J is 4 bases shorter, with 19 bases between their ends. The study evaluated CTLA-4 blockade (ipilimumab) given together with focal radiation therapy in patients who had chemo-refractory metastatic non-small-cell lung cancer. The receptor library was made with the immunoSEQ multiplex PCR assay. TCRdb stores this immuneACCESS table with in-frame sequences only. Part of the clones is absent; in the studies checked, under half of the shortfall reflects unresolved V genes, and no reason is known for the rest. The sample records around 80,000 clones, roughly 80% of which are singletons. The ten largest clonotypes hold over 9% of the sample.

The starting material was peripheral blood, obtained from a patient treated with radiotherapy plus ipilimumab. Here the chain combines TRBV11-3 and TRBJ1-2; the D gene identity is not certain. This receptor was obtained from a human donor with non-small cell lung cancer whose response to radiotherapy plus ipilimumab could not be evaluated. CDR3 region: CASSSRGIGPGYGYTF. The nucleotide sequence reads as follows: TGTGCCAGCAGCTCACGAGGGATCGGTCCAGGCTATGGCTACACCTTC.